A single sample gave rise to the 28 T cell receptor beta chains below, sequenced in a study of T cell responses to AZD1222 COVID-19 vaccine. The repertoire was sequenced with immunoSEQ multiplex PCR; TCRdb's copy has only in-frame clones and lacks some. The table has about 99,000 clones, roughly 87% seen once. This specimen was peripheral blood, taken on day 0 of AZD1222 vaccination. The receptors originated from an adult in good health.

CDR3 DNA: TGTGCCTCGACAGGGGGCCTGGGCTACACCTTC. It is translated as CASTGGLGYTF. The rearrangement links TRBV10-3 to TRBJ1-2, with TRBD1 matching 10 bases. CDR3 length equals 11 residues. J lost 8 bases, V lost 11 bases, and 5 bases had no gene match. CDR1 is ENHRY and CDR2 is SYGVKD in the germline V gene.

V gene TRBV5-4 combines with J gene TRBJ1-5; a weak D match, TRBD1 (6 bases). V was clipped by 3 bases and J by 2 bases, with 12 bases between them. CDR3 length: 15 residues. Germline CDR1 reads SGHNT; CDR2 reads YYREEE (reference sequence). In DNA, the CDR3 is TGTGCCAGCAGCTGGGGGGGGCAGGGCAATCAGCCCCAGCATTTT. Its protein product is CASSWGGQGNQPQHF.

The chain has TRBV9 and TRBJ1-1; weak D call: TRBD1 (6 bases). V lost 3 bases and J 7 bases, leaving 10 bases between the germline ends. The CDR3 covers 12 residues. Germline values: CDR1 SGDLS, CDR2 YYNGEE. The CDR3 loop is CASSGDTIEAFF. The DNA of the CDR3 is TGTGCCAGCAGCGGGGACACCATTGAAGCTTTCTTT.

The J gene is TRBJ2-2, the V gene TRBV19; TRBD2 matches at 10 bases. V trimming: 3 bases; J trimming: 2 bases; junction bases outside the gene matches: 6. This CDR3 region has 17 residues. Germline CDR1 LNHDA, CDR2 SQIVND (reference sequence). CDR3: CASSISRTSGNTGELFF. For the CDR3, the DNA is TGTGCCAGTAGTATCTCCCGGACTAGCGGTAACACCGGGGAGCTGTTTTTT.

The CDR3 bases are TGTGCCAGCAGCTTATCGGGCCATAGGGACACTGAAGCTTTCTTT. Its protein is CASSLSGHRDTEAFF. This rearrangement joins TRBV5-4 to TRBJ1-1; D is unresolved. The V and J ends lost 2 bases and 3 bases respectively, with 14 bases between them. The germline V gene has CDR1 SGHNT and CDR2 YYREEE (reference sequence). CDR3 size: 15 residues.

The chain carries TRBV7-9 and TRBJ1-5; D is undetermined. Trimming took 5 bases from V and 0 from J, leaving 8 bases between them. The CDR3 runs to 14 residues. CDR1 SEHNR and CDR2 FQNEAQ come from the germline V gene (reference sequence). DNA for the CDR3: TGTGCCAGCAGCCGAAGCGGTAGCAATCAGCCCCAGCATTTT. Residues: CASSRSGSNQPQHF.

The rearrangement joins TRBV3-1 (or the pseudogene TRBV3-2) to TRBJ1-1; D call uncertain. Germline V gene data show CDR1 as LGHDT and CDR2 as YNNKEL (reference sequence). Trimming took off 0 bases at V and 11 bases at J, with 7 bases between the two ends. CDR3 size: 11 residues. CDR3 in amino acids: CASSQDGRAFF. DNA for the CDR3: TGTGCCAGCAGCCAAGATGGTCGGGCTTTCTTT.

The gene calls are TRBV11-2 and TRBJ2-2; no clear D. CDR1 SGHAT and CDR2 FQNNGV come from the germline V gene. The CDR3 is 16 residues long. Deletions cut 8 bases from V and 4 bases from J, with 20 bases between. The CDR3 DNA sequence: TGTGCCAGCTTAGTCGGCCCCCGAAGTCCCACCGGGGAGCTGTTTTTT. It is translated as CASLVGPRSPTGELFF.

V and J are TRBV27 and TRBJ2-7; no reliable D call. The germline gives CDR1 MNHEY, CDR2 SMNVEV (reference sequence). Trimming shortened V by 0 bases and J by 3 bases, and 9 bases separated the two germline ends. This CDR3 contains 14 residues. The CDR3 DNA reads as TGTGCCAGCAGTTTATCCCCGGGCCACTACGAGCAGTACTTC. Its translation is CASSLSPGHYEQYF.

The chain recombines TRBV7-2 with TRBJ1-6; D is possibly TRBD1 (5 bases). V was clipped by 1 base and J by 7 bases, with 8 bases between them. This CDR3 contains 14 residues. Germline CDR1 SGHTA, CDR2 FQGNSA. This CDR3 reads CASSLDRGNSPLHF. As DNA, the CDR3 is TGTGCCAGCAGCTTAGATAGGGGAAATTCACCCCTCCACTTT.

The chain joins TRBV12-5 to TRBJ2-3; D not certain. Germline V CDR1 and CDR2: LGHNT, FRNRAP. The CDR3 is 16 amino acids. The V gene lost 0 bases and the J gene lost 0 bases, with 10 bases spanning the gap. As DNA, the CDR3 is TGTGCTAGTGGTTTGGTACGAGACACCAGCACAGATACGCAGTATTTT. Amino acids: CASGLVRDTSTDTQYF.

This chain joins TRBV19 and TRBJ2-2; TRBD2 agrees at 7 bases. Germline assignment: CDR1 LNHDA and CDR2 SQIVND (reference sequence). V shed 1 base, J shed 1 base, and the junction held 15 bases outside the gene matches. The CDR3 is 20 amino acids. In DNA, the CDR3 is TGTGCCAGTAGTATAGCGGGACTATCAAATCGATTGAGGAACACCGGGGAGCTGTTTTTT. Amino acids: CASSIAGLSNRLRNTGELFF.

This rearrangement joins TRBV2 to TRBJ1-2; D may be TRBD1 (6 bases). Trimming took off 4 bases at V and 4 bases at J, with 10 bases between the two ends. Germline V gene sequence: CDR1 SNHLY, CDR2 FYNNEI. The CDR3 runs to 13 residues. The CDR3 nucleotides read TGTGCCAGCAGTGTGGACAGAATCTATGGCTACACCTTC. Protein: CASSVDRIYGYTF.

The rearrangement uses TRBV13 and TRBJ1-2; D perhaps matches TRBD1 (6 bases). V lost 8 bases and J lost 2, with 12 bases in between. Germline assignment: CDR1 PRHDT and CDR2 FYEKMQ (reference sequence). This CDR3 is built from 13 residues. This CDR3 reads CASREGGNYGYTF. The DNA for the CDR3 is TGTGCCAGCCGGGAGGGGGGGAACTATGGCTACACCTTC.

Comments on this clone: A read error may produce the germline difference seen at one junction end. The genes are TRBV6-5 and TRBJ2-7; D is possibly TRBD1 or TRBD2 (6 bases each). Germline CDR1 and CDR2: MNHEY and SVGAGI. The CDR3 runs to 14 residues. CDR3 coding DNA: TGTACCAGCAGGAGGGGACAAAATTCCTACGAGCAGTACTTC. Protein product: CTSRRGQNSYEQYF.

The chain links TRBV7-6 to TRBJ2-1; TRBD2 might be the D (5 bases). V gave up 0 bases and J gave up 7 bases, with 16 bases separating them. Germline lookup yields CDR1 SGHVS and CDR2 FNYEAQ. The CDR3 contains 16 residues. CDR3 in amino acids: CASSLARERDGNEQFF. CDR3 bases: TGTGCCAGCAGCTTAGCGCGCGAACGGGATGGTAATGAGCAGTTCTTC. Complete variable domain (other parts from reference TRBV7-6 and TRBJ2-1): GAGVSQSPRYKVTKRGQDVALRCDPISGHVSLYWYRQALGQGPEFLTYFNYEAQQDKSGLPNDRFSAERPEGSISTLTIQRTEQRDSAMYRCASSLARERDGNEQFFGPGTRLTVL.

V is TRBV5-1 and J is TRBJ2-1, with D unclear. CDR3 length: 12 residues. Per germline, CDR1 SGHRS and CDR2 YFSETQ. The V and J ends lost 0 bases and 7 bases respectively, with 5 bases between them. CDR3 in amino acids: CASSLARNEQFF. CDR3 nucleotides: TGCGCCAGCAGCTTGGCCAGGAATGAGCAGTTCTTC.

This chain links TRBV12-3 or TRBV12-4 with TRBJ1-2; D gene uncertain. Trimming removed 1 base at V and 8 bases at J, with 2 bases between. The CDR3 extends over 10 amino acids. CDR3 DNA: TGTGCCAGCAGTTTAGGGGGCTACACCTTC. Amino acid sequence: CASSLGGYTF.

The J gene is TRBJ1-3, the V gene TRBV18; D not certain. This CDR3 comprises 16 residues. Trimming pared 4 bases from V and 0 bases from J, leaving 13 bases between. Germline lookup yields CDR1 KGHSH and CDR2 LQKENI. In DNA, the CDR3 is TGTGCCAGCTCACTATTAGGAGGCAGCTCTGGAAACACCATATATTTT. It yields the protein CASSLLGGSSGNTIYF.

The genes are TRBV12-5 and TRBJ2-7, with D perhaps matching TRBD1 or TRBD2 (6 bases each). With 7 bases removed from V and 3 bases from J, the gap between germline ends came to 16 bases. The CDR3 loop spans 14 amino acids. Germline V gene data show CDR1 as LGHNT and CDR2 as FRNRAP. CDR3: CASALTGGGYEQYV. In nucleotides, the CDR3 is TGTGCTAGTGCCCTGACAGGAGGGGGCTACGAGCAGTACGTC.

The chain combines TRBV11-1 with TRBJ1-2; 9 nucleotides align to TRBD1. Per the germline V gene, CDR1 is SGHAT and CDR2 is FQDESV (reference sequence). The CDR3 is 13 amino acids. J was trimmed by 4 bases and V by 5 bases; bases with no gene match: 2. The CDR3 region is CASSPTGGYGYTF. CDR3 in DNA: TGTGCCAGCAGCCCGACAGGGGGCTATGGCTACACCTTC. Supplemented by reference TRBV11-1 and TRBJ1-2, the full variable domain reads EAEVAQSPRYKITEKSQAVAFWCDPISGHATLYWYRQILGQGPELLVQFQDESVVDDSQLPKDRFSAERLKGVDSTLKIQPAELGDSAMYLCASSPTGGYGYTFGSGTRLTVV.

The chain uses TRBV14 and TRBJ2-3, with TRBD2 matching 9 bases. With V trimmed by 4 bases and J by 2 bases, 7 bases remained unmatched. CDR1 is SGHDN, CDR2 FVKESK, per germline. The CDR3 consists of 16 residues. This CDR3 is CASSPGTSWNTDTQYF. DNA of the CDR3: TGTGCCAGCAGCCCTGGGACTAGCTGGAACACAGATACGCAGTATTTT.

The gene calls are TRBV30 and TRBJ1-3; D is undetermined. The CDR3 has 16 amino acids. The V gene lost 0 bases and the J gene lost 0 bases, with 12 bases spanning the gap. Germline CDR1 is GTSNPN and CDR2 is SVGIG (reference sequence). CDR3: CAWSVSGGVSGNTIYF. The CDR3 DNA reads TGTGCCTGGAGTGTTTCCGGAGGCGTCTCTGGAAACACCATATATTTT.

In this sample, this clone turned up a few times. The V and J genes are TRBV19 and TRBJ1-1; D not certain. Between the trimmed V and J ends, which lost 6 bases and 3 bases, there was a span of 14 bases. CDR1 and CDR2 from the germline V gene are LNHDA and SQIVND (reference sequence). This CDR3 region has 14 residues. The chain's CDR3 is CASRVAGLYTEAFF. CDR3 DNA: TGTGCCAGTAGAGTGGCAGGCCTATACACTGAAGCTTTCTTT.

The chain uses TRBV27 and TRBJ1-1, with D uncertain. Trimming took off 2 bases at V and 4 bases at J, with 17 bases between the two ends. This CDR3 region has 16 residues. Germline lookup yields CDR1 MNHEY and CDR2 SMNVEV (reference sequence). Here the CDR3 DNA reads TGTGCCAGCAGTTTAATGACGGCGGGTTTCGGCACTGAAGCTTTCTTT. Residues: CASSLMTAGFGTEAFF.

This chain joins TRBV24-1 and TRBJ2-2, with D possibly being TRBD1 (5 bases). This CDR3 comprises 13 residues. Trimming left V 5 bases short and J 7 bases short, with 10 bases between. Germline V lookup: CDR1 KGHDR, CDR2 SFDVKD. DNA of the CDR3: TGTGCCACCAGTGGTAGGGGAAGCGGGGAGCTGTTTTTT. Amino acid sequence: CATSGRGSGELFF.

This rearrangement joins TRBV7-9 to TRBJ2-1; 10 bases line up with TRBD1. Germline CDR1 SEHNR, CDR2 FQNEAQ (reference sequence). This CDR3 region has 15 residues. With 4 bases clipped from V and 6 bases from J, the junction kept 6 bases outside the gene matches. The CDR3 region is CASSWGTGEVNEQFF. The CDR3 coding sequence is TGTGCCAGCAGCTGGGGGACAGGGGAAGTCAATGAGCAGTTCTTC.

V gene TRBV19 combines with J gene TRBJ2-1; no clear D gene. Trimming took 1 base from V and 8 from J, leaving 6 bases between them. Per the germline V gene, CDR1 is LNHDA and CDR2 is SQIVND (reference sequence). The CDR3 length is 12 residues. In DNA form, the CDR3 reads TGTGCCAGTAGTATAGGCGGTGATGAGCAGTTCTTC. The encoded protein is CASSIGGDEQFF.